The 14 T cell receptor beta chains below were found in one sample sequenced in a study of blood T cells in healthy people across ages. Combining a sample-barcoded 5' primer with a J-beta primer mix, a second PCR ran for about 6 to 12 cycles. TCRdb used MiXCR to reprocess the 5' RACE reads, holding one entry per CDR3 protein. The table includes 1.5 million to 2 million distinct CDR3 sequences, around half detected once. The sample was blood. These receptors came from a woman between 35 and 50 years old in good health.

This clonotype was picked up a small number of times. The chain carries TRBV19 and TRBJ2-6, with a possible D match to TRBD1 (5 bases). Trimming took off 6 bases at V and 2 bases at J, with 11 bases between the two ends. Looked up from germline, CDR1 is LNHDA and CDR2 is SQIVND (reference sequence). This CDR3 has 15 amino acids. CDR3 sequence reads: CASRVGRPGANVLTF. CDR3 DNA: TGTGCCAGTAGGGTGGGGCGACCTGGGGCCAACGTCCTGACTTTC.

The V gene is TRBV20-1, the J gene TRBJ1-2; no definite D call. Germline lookup yields CDR1 DFQATT and CDR2 SNEGSKA (reference sequence). CDR3 length: 12 residues. The V and J ends lost 6 bases and 1 base respectively, with 9 bases between them. CDR3 sequence: CSAPTINYGYTF. The CDR3 coding sequence is TGCAGTGCCCCGACTATTAACTATGGCTACACCTTC.

The chain combines TRBV9 with TRBJ2-3; no clear D. Germline CDR1 reads SGDLS; CDR2 reads YYNGEE. Trimming pared 1 base from V and 2 bases from J, leaving 17 bases between. This CDR3 is 17 amino acids long. Here the CDR3 DNA reads TGTGCCAGCAGCGTACCTCAGCAGCCGGTAGCCACAGATACGCAGTATTTT. This sequence encodes CASSVPQQPVATDTQYF.

The CDR3 protein is CAISPDRVETQYF. CDR3 coding DNA: TGTGCCATCAGTCCGGACAGGGTTGAGACCCAGTACTTC. This chain uses TRBV10-3 with TRBJ2-5; 8 positions agree with TRBD1. The V gene end was trimmed by 5 bases and the J gene end by 5 bases; junction bases not matched to a gene: 4. The CDR3 loop spans 13 amino acids. CDR1 ENHRY and CDR2 SYGVKD come from the germline V gene.

In this sample, this clonotype turned up a few times. This chain connects TRBV18 to TRBJ1-2; unclear D gene. The CDR3 extends over 14 amino acids. From germline, CDR1 is KGHSH and CDR2 LQKENI. The V end was cut by 2 bases, the J end by 0 bases, with 7 bases between. Here the CDR3 reads CASSPAAANYGYTF. The CDR3 nucleotides are TGTGCCAGCTCACCAGCGGCAGCTAACTATGGCTACACCTTC. The entire variable domain, with the rest obtained from reference TRBV18 and TRBJ1-2, is as follows: NAGVMQNPRHLVRRRGQEARLRCSPMKGHSHVYWYRQLPEEGLKFMVYLQKENIIDESGMPKERFSAEFPKEGPSILRIQQVVRGDSAAYFCASSPAAANYGYTFGSGTRLTVV.

This clonotype came up a few times. V usage is TRBV27 and J usage is TRBJ2-7; no reliable D call. CDR1 and CDR2 (germline): MNHEY, SMNVEV (reference sequence). The CDR3 consists of 12 residues. V lost 3 bases and J lost 10, with 13 bases in between. CDR3 amino acids: CASSFLLGTQYF. CDR3 bases: TGTGCCAGCAGTTTTCTCCTAGGAACCCAGTACTTC.

This clonotype was seen only a few times. The rearrangement joins TRBV28 to TRBJ2-6; D is unresolved. Germline values: CDR1 MDHEN, CDR2 SYDVKM. The CDR3 covers 15 residues. Trimming cost V 7 bases and J 0 bases, with 10 bases left between them. The CDR3 DNA reads TGTGCCAGCAATTTTCGGGTCTCTGGGGCCAACGTCCTGACTTTC. Translation: CASNFRVSGANVLTF.

This chain connects TRBV2 to TRBJ2-1; D possibly corresponds to TRBD2 (6 bases). V was shortened by 3 bases and J by 8 bases, with 14 bases between the two germline ends. The V gene's germline CDR1 is SNHLY and CDR2 FYNNEI. CDR3 length: 14 residues. CDR3 amino acids: CASSEARGIDEQFF. CDR3 nucleotides: TGTGCCAGCAGTGAGGCGCGGGGAATTGATGAGCAGTTCTTC.

This clonotype was picked up one time. The V gene is TRBV6-6, the J gene TRBJ2-1, with D possibly TRBD2 on 6 matching bases. This CDR3 has 14 residues. CDR1 is MNHNY and CDR2 is SVGAGI in the germline V gene (reference sequence). With 0 bases removed from V and 9 bases from J, the gap between germline ends came to 12 bases. CDR3 coding DNA: TGTGCCAGCAGTTACTCTTTAGCGGTGGGTGAGCAGTTCTTC. It specifies CASSYSLAVGEQFF.

The V gene is TRBV7-2, the J gene TRBJ2-1; perhaps TRBD2 as D (6 bases). Germline V gives CDR1 SGHTA, CDR2 FQGNSA. This CDR3 comprises 16 residues. V shed 5 bases and J shed 6 bases, with 20 bases lying between them. The CDR3 here is CASSTEGFRRGNEQFF. CDR3 in DNA: TGTGCCAGCAGCACAGAGGGCTTTAGGCGGGGCAATGAGCAGTTCTTC.

This sequence joins TRBV7-2 and TRBJ2-1; tentatively, D is TRBD1 (5 bases). Germline V gives CDR1 SGHTA, CDR2 FQGNSA. The V and J ends lost 5 bases and 7 bases respectively, with 12 bases between them. The CDR3 has 13 amino acids. CDR3 nucleotide sequence: TGTGCCAGCAGCCCAGGGCCTACTAATGAGCAGTTCTTC. Translated, it gives CASSPGPTNEQFF.

Points on this clonotype: One junction end disagrees with the germline gene, perhaps due to a read error. CDR3 loop: CSARLGGSSGAIVLTF. Written as DNA, the CDR3 is TGCAGTGCCAGATTGGGTGGATCCTCTGGGGCCATCGTCCTGACTTTC. The V call is TRBV20-1, the J call TRBJ2-6; the D gene is possibly TRBD1 (5 bases). Germline CDR1 is DFQATT and CDR2 is SNEGSKA (reference sequence). This CDR3 contains 16 residues.

The V call is TRBV5-4, the J call TRBJ2-1; perhaps TRBD1 as D (5 bases). TRBJ2-7 explains the end of the DNA better; the J call may be wrong. This CDR3 spans 15 amino acids. CDR1 and CDR2 (germline): SGHNT, YYREEE (reference sequence). CDR3 nucleotides: TGTGCCAGCAGCTTGGGAGGACAAACCTACAATGAGCAGTACTTC. Translation: CASSLGGQTYNEQYF.

V is TRBV27 and J is TRBJ1-2, with 8 nucleotides matching TRBD1. Germline values: CDR1 MNHEY, CDR2 SMNVEV (reference sequence). The CDR3 consists of 18 residues. Unmatched junction bases numbered 13, after V lost 2 bases and J lost 2 bases. CDR3 protein: CASSLRPQGAAKNYGYTF. CDR3 DNA sequence: TGTGCCAGCAGTTTACGTCCCCAGGGGGCGGCCAAAAACTATGGCTACACCTTC.